A selection of T cell receptor beta chains follows, all from one sample in a study of T cell responses to AZD1222 COVID-19 vaccine. The table came from immunoSEQ multiplex PCR; TCRdb's copy has only in-frame clones and leaves some out. Of 100,000 to 150,000 clones listed, roughly 88% were seen once; the top ten hold 4.5% to 5%. The sequencing here drew on peripheral blood, taken on day 0 of AZD1222 vaccination. The receptor set was obtained from an adult in good health. Both conserved end residues are part of each CDR3. The D gene is left open where the match is weak. The listing skips clone size in some rows; elsewhere it reads once, few, many or a size class.

J gene	D gene	V gene	clone size	CDR3 DNA	CDR3 protein
TRBJ2-7	TRBD2	TRBV4-2	-	TGTGCCAGCAGCCAAGATTTAGCGGGGGATCTCTACGAGCAGTACTTC	CASSQDLAGDLYEQYF
TRBJ2-3	TRBD1	TRBV7-2	-	TGTGCCAGCAGCCTCGCAGGGGGCGGAATTAGCACAGATACGCAGTATTTT	CASSLAGGGISTDTQYF
TRBJ2-7	TRBD1	TRBV27	many	TGTGCCAGCAGTTCGGGGACAGGGTTCGGCTACGAGCAGTACTTC	CASSSGTGFGYEQYF
TRBJ2-1	-	TRBV7-9	-	TGTGCCAGCAGCCGCGGTGTGACCTTCAATGAGCAGTTCTTC	CASSRGVTFNEQFF
TRBJ2-3	-	TRBV10-3	-	TGTGCCATCACCGAGGGCACTATAACACAAGATACGCAGTATTTT	CAITEGTITQDTQYF
TRBJ2-7	-	TRBV7-9	few	TGTGCCAGCAGCTCTACGCGAGCAGCGTCCTACGAGCAGTACTTC	CASSSTRAASYEQYF
TRBJ1-5	TRBD1	TRBV19	-	TGTGCCAGCAGGGGACAGGGTAATCAGCCCCAGCATTTT	CASRGQGNQPQHF
TRBJ2-5	-	TRBV28	-	TGTGCCAGCAGTTTACTCGGCCGAATGGAGACCCAGTACTTC	CASSLLGRMETQYF
TRBJ1-4	-	TRBV4-3	-	TGCGCCAGCAGCCAAGTTGGCCTTGAAGGTGAAAAACTGTTTTTT	CASSQVGLEGEKLFF
TRBJ1-1	-	TRBV7-9	-	TGTGCCAGCAGCTTGGCCTGGAACACTGAAGCTTTCTTT	CASSLAWNTEAFF
TRBJ1-1	-	TRBV5-4	-	TGTGCCAGCAGCTTGGGGGGGGGCATGAACACTGAAGCTTTCTTT	CASSLGGGMNTEAFF
TRBJ1-6	-	TRBV25-1	-	TGTGCCAGCAGTGTACAGGACAATTCACCCCTCCACTTT	CASSVQDNSPLHF
TRBJ1-2	-	TRBV29-1	-	TGCAGCGTTGAAGAGAACGATGGCTACACCTTC	CSVEENDGYTF
TRBJ2-1	TRBD1	TRBV6-4	-	TGTGCCAGCAGTGGAACAGGGGAATCCTACAATGAGCAGTTCTTC	CASSGTGESYNEQFF
TRBJ2-3	-	TRBV11-3	-	TGTGCCAGCAGCCCCCCGGGCGGCGGCACGCTGGATACGCAGTATTTT	CASSPPGGGTLDTQYF
TRBJ1-3	-	TRBV6-5	-	TGTGCCAGCAGTTACGGGCGGGAGGGGTACACCATATATTTT	CASSYGREGYTIYF
TRBJ2-7	TRBD2	TRBV27	-	TGTGCCAGCAAACGAGCGGGGGGTTCCCCCTACGAGCAGTACTTC	CASKRAGGSPYEQYF
TRBJ1-2	TRBD1	TRBV6-2/TRBV6-3	-	TGTGCCAGCAGTCCAGGGGGCTCTAACTATGGCTACACCTTC	CASSPGGSNYGYTF
TRBJ1-1	-	TRBV24-1	-	TGTGCCACCAGTGACAACACGGTTGGCGGAGGAACTGAAGCTTTCTTT	CATSDNTVGGGTEAFF
TRBJ2-1	-	TRBV29-1	-	TGCAGCGTTCTCGGGGAGAATCCGTCCTACAATGAGCAGTTCTTC	CSVLGENPSYNEQFF
TRBJ1-2	-	TRBV21-1	-	TGTGCCAGCAGCCAGTCAAAGGGGCGAATCTATGGCTACACCTTC	CASSQSKGRIYGYTF
TRBJ1-4	-	TRBV3-1/TRBV3-2	few	TGTGCCAGCAGCCAAGAGGATAGGGAACTGTTTTTT	CASSQEDRELFF
TRBJ2-7	-	TRBV20-1	-	TGCAGTGCTAGAACTGGCTACGAGCAGTACTTC	CSARTGYEQYF
TRBJ2-7	-	TRBV9	-	TGTGCCAGCAGCGTAACTGGGGCGTCCGAGCAGTACTTC	CASSVTGASEQYF
TRBJ1-2	-	TRBV3-1/TRBV3-2	once	TGTGCCAGCAGCCCAAGATCCTCTAGGGACCCTAACTATGGCTACACCTTC	CASSPRSSRDPNYGYTF
TRBJ2-2	-	TRBV6-2/TRBV6-3	-	TGTGCCAGCAGTTTCCGACTAGGCACCGGGGAGCTGTTTTTT	CASSFRLGTGELFF
TRBJ2-7	-	TRBV5-6	-	TGTGCCAGCAGCTTGTACGTTAACGAGCAGTACTTC	CASSLYVNEQYF
TRBJ2-1	TRBD2	TRBV7-9	few	TGTGCCAGCAGCCGAAGGACTAGCGGGGGCCCTACCTACAATGAGCAGTTCTTC	CASSRRTSGGPTYNEQFF
TRBJ2-1	-	TRBV7-2	-	TGTGCCAGCAGCCGGCCGGGTACCTACAATGAGCAGTTCTTC	CASSRPGTYNEQFF
TRBJ2-3	-	TRBV7-2	-	TGTGCCAGCAGCTTAGACAGGGCAGATACGCAGTATTTT	CASSLDRADTQYF
TRBJ2-2	-	TRBV28	once	TGTGCCAGCAGTCCCGACAGGCTAGACACCGGGGAGCTGTTTTTT	CASSPDRLDTGELFF
TRBJ1-2	-	TRBV7-6	-	TGTGCCAGCAGCGCGACCATGGGGGCTGGCTACACCTTC	CASSATMGAGYTF
TRBJ2-5	-	TRBV6-5	-	TGTGCCAGCAGCGATTTCAGGAGGAGCCAAGAGACCCAGTACTTC	CASSDFRRSQETQYF
TRBJ2-5	-	TRBV19	-	TGTGCCAGTAGTATATCACTATTAAGCGAAGAGACCCAGTACTTC	CASSISLLSEETQYF
TRBJ1-4	-	TRBV7-2	-	TGTGCCAGCAGCTTTTTTCGCTGGTCGGGACCGACGAATGAAAAACTGTTTTTT	CASSFFRWSGPTNEKLFF
TRBJ1-5	-	TRBV9	-	TGTGCCAGCAGCGCCGGGCCCAATGGCAATCAGCCCCAGCATTTT	CASSAGPNGNQPQHF
TRBJ2-2	-	TRBV7-9	few	TGTGCCAGCAGCCCCACGGCTTACGCGAACACCGGGGAGCTGTTTTTT	CASSPTAYANTGELFF
TRBJ1-4	TRBD1	TRBV27	-	TGTGCCAGCAGCCGACAGGGAGGTGAAAAACTGTTTTTT	CASSRQGGEKLFF
TRBJ1-6	-	TRBV12-5	-	TGTGCTAGTGGTTTCGGGGGTCTAGGTAATTCACCCCTCCACTTT	CASGFGGLGNSPLHF
TRBJ1-4	-	TRBV12-3/TRBV12-4	-	TGTGCCAGCAGTTTAGCCTTAAGGGGAAAACTGTTTTTT	CASSLALRGKLFF
TRBJ1-1	TRBD1	TRBV5-1	few	TGCGCCAGCAGCTTGTCCGGGACAGGGTCCGGGAACACTGAAGCTTTCTTT	CASSLSGTGSGNTEAFF
TRBJ2-7	TRBD1	TRBV3-1/TRBV3-2	-	TGTGCCAGCAGCCTCCGGGACAGGGTTCACGAGCAGTACTTC	CASSLRDRVHEQYF
TRBJ1-3	-	TRBV6-5	-	TGTGCCAGCAGTCAGGAATCGTGGGGAAACACCATATATTTT	CASSQESWGNTIYF
TRBJ1-5	-	TRBV13	-	TGTGCCAGCAGCCTGCGACAGATGAGTCAGCCCCAGCATTTT	CASSLRQMSQPQHF
TRBJ2-2	TRBD2	TRBV19	-	TGTGCCAGTAAAAGGACTAGCGGGGGGTCAAACACCGGGGAGCTGTTTTTT	CASKRTSGGSNTGELFF